These T cell receptor beta chains were read from a single sample in a study of blood T cell repertoires in COVID-19. Assay: immunoSEQ multiplex PCR; the TCRdb copy retains only in-frame clones and omits some. The sample yields about 73,000 clones, around 81% seen once. Sequenced input: peripheral blood. These receptors were obtained from a human donor in a cohort sampled during active COVID-19. Both conserved end residues are part of each CDR3. Each record gives: D gene, V gene, clone size, J gene, CDR3 DNA, CDR3 protein. A D gene is named only where the DNA matches it firmly. A clone size is listed for some rows: how often the clone was seen (once, few, many), or a class if it is expanded.

D: TRBD1
V: TRBV18
size: -
J: TRBJ2-3
DNA: TGTGCCAGCTCAGGACAGGGGATAACAGATACGCAGTATTTT
CDR3: CASSGQGITDTQYF

D: TRBD1
V: TRBV20-1
size: -
J: TRBJ2-2
DNA: TGCAGTGCTAGTCCCCAGGGGGACCGGGAGCTGTTTTTT
CDR3: CSASPQGDRELFF

D: -
V: TRBV3-1/TRBV3-2
size: -
J: TRBJ2-7
DNA: TGTGCCAGCAGCCAAAGCCACGAGCAGTACTTC
CDR3: CASSQSHEQYF

D: TRBD2
V: TRBV6-2/TRBV6-3
size: -
J: TRBJ2-1
DNA: TGTGCCAGCAGTTACAGCGGGGGGCCCGTGAGGTTCTTC
CDR3: CASSYSGGPVRFF

D: TRBD2
V: TRBV4-3
size: -
J: TRBJ2-1
DNA: TGCGCCAGCAGCCCGTCGTGGGCTAGCGGGGGCTATGAGCAGTTCTTC
CDR3: CASSPSWASGGYEQFF

D: TRBD1
V: TRBV3-1/TRBV3-2
size: -
J: TRBJ1-4
DNA: TGTGCCAGCAGCGATCCGGGACAGGTCCTTGGGAAACTGTTTTTT
CDR3: CASSDPGQVLGKLFF

D: -
V: TRBV6-5
size: -
J: TRBJ2-7
DNA: TGTGCCAGCAGCATAGGGGTGATCTCCTACGAGCAGTACTTC
CDR3: CASSIGVISYEQYF

D: -
V: TRBV28
size: -
J: TRBJ2-5
DNA: TGTGCCAGCAGTTTGGGCAGTCTGCAAGAGACCCAGTACTTC
CDR3: CASSLGSLQETQYF

D: -
V: TRBV6-5
size: many
J: TRBJ1-1
DNA: TGTGCCAGCAGTTCGTACACTGAAGCTTTCTTT
CDR3: CASSSYTEAFF

D: TRBD1
V: TRBV6-4
size: -
J: TRBJ2-7
DNA: TGTGCCAGCACCCCTGAAGGGACAGGGCCCCATACCTACGAGCAGTACTTC
CDR3: CASTPEGTGPHTYEQYF

D: TRBD1
V: TRBV7-8
size: -
J: TRBJ2-1
DNA: TGTGCCAGCAGCTTAGGATGGACAGGGGGGGATGAGCAGTTCTTC
CDR3: CASSLGWTGGDEQFF

D: TRBD2
V: TRBV11-3
size: -
J: TRBJ2-1
DNA: TGTGCCAGCAGCTTATACGGGGGGGCATCCAATGAGCAGTTCTTC
CDR3: CASSLYGGASNEQFF

D: TRBD2
V: TRBV5-4
size: -
J: TRBJ2-1
DNA: TGTGCCAGCAGGTCAGCGGGGGCCCTCGACAATGAGCAGTTCTTC
CDR3: CASRSAGALDNEQFF

D: -
V: TRBV5-5
size: -
J: TRBJ1-6
DNA: TGTGCCAGCAGCCCCGTGGGAGAGTCCTATAATTCACCCCTCCACTTT
CDR3: CASSPVGESYNSPLHF

D: TRBD1
V: TRBV4-1
size: -
J: TRBJ2-2
DNA: TGCGCCAGCAGCCAGGGACAGGGTAACCCCGGGGAGCTGTTTTTT
CDR3: CASSQGQGNPGELFF

D: -
V: TRBV10-3
size: -
J: TRBJ2-3
DNA: TGTGCCATCAGCCTCGCCAGGCCCGATACGCAGTATTTT
CDR3: CAISLARPDTQYF

D: -
V: TRBV19
size: -
J: TRBJ1-5
DNA: TGTGCCAGTAGTATCACAGGGCTGAGCAATCAGCCCCAGCATTTT
CDR3: CASSITGLSNQPQHF

D: TRBD2
V: TRBV5-4
size: -
J: TRBJ2-1
DNA: TGTGCCAGCAGCACCCGGACTAGCGGGGGGCTGTTCTTC
CDR3: CASSTRTSGGLFF

D: -
V: TRBV10-3
size: -
J: TRBJ2-5
DNA: TGTGCCATCAGTGAACGGGGGTTCCAAGAGACCCAGTACTTC
CDR3: CAISERGFQETQYF

D: TRBD1
V: TRBV3-1/TRBV3-2
size: few
J: TRBJ2-1
DNA: TGTGCCAGCAGCCTAGGTTGGACAGGGTCCTACAATGAGCAGTTCTTC
CDR3: CASSLGWTGSYNEQFF

D: TRBD2
V: TRBV19
size: -
J: TRBJ2-5
DNA: TGTGCCAGTACGGGGGGTGAGACCCAGTACTTC
CDR3: CASTGGETQYF

D: -
V: TRBV4-1
size: -
J: TRBJ1-1
DNA: TGCGCCAGCAGCCAAGTGGGGTCGGGGGGGGACACTGAAGCTTTCTTT
CDR3: CASSQVGSGGDTEAFF

D: TRBD1
V: TRBV9
size: -
J: TRBJ2-1
DNA: TGTGCCAGCAGCGTAGGACAGGGGCCCGCCTACAATGAGCAGTTCTTC
CDR3: CASSVGQGPAYNEQFF

D: -
V: TRBV19
size: -
J: TRBJ1-4
DNA: TGTGCCAGTAGCCTCACAGTTAAAGACATCGAAAAACTGTTTTTT
CDR3: CASSLTVKDIEKLFF

D: TRBD2
V: TRBV9
size: -
J: TRBJ2-2
DNA: TGTGCCAGCAGCCCAAAGCGCGGGGGGCGAGGCACCGGGGAGCTGTTTTTT
CDR3: CASSPKRGGRGTGELFF

D: -
V: TRBV19
size: -
J: TRBJ1-2
DNA: TGTGCCAGTAGTATAGATTTGGGGCCTCTTGGGGGGGCAAACTATGGCTACACCTTC
CDR3: CASSIDLGPLGGANYGYTF

D: -
V: TRBV5-1
size: -
J: TRBJ2-7
DNA: TGCGCCAGCAGCGAACAGGTGGACGAGCAGTACTTC
CDR3: CASSEQVDEQYF

D: -
V: TRBV6-5
size: -
J: TRBJ2-7
DNA: TGTGCCAGCAGTAAACTAGCAGGAGGGTCTACCGAGCAGTACTTC
CDR3: CASSKLAGGSTEQYF

D: -
V: TRBV19
size: -
J: TRBJ2-5
DNA: TGTGCCAGTAGTACCTGGACAGACGGGACGGCCCAGTACTTC
CDR3: CASSTWTDGTAQYF